These T cell receptor beta chains were read from a single sample in a study of glioma-infiltrating T cells. MiXCR, run by TCRdb on the multiplex PCR reads, gives a single entry per CDR3 protein. The sample comprises about 130,000 distinct CDR3 sequences, roughly 23% of which are singletons, and roughly 15% rests with the top ten. Sequenced sample: glioma tissue, nonneoplastic brain tissue, or PBMCs (not recorded which). All receptors derive from a human donor with low-grade glioma or glioblastoma, undergoing nonglioma brain surgery, or in good health (not recorded which). Both conserved end residues are part of each CDR3.

TRBJ2-4 | TRBV7-8 | CASSLGLAGMSNIQYF
TRBJ2-7 | TRBV6-1 | CATRQVTGGEQYF
TRBJ1-1 | TRBV14 | CASSQVRNTEAFF
TRBJ1-1 | TRBV7-9 | CASSLADSRTEAFF
TRBJ1-5 | TRBV19 | CASSPSTGTSQPQHF
TRBJ2-7 | TRBV27 | CASSSLSSYEQYF
TRBJ2-1 | TRBV28 | CASSSPRGSSYNEQFF
TRBJ1-1 | TRBV6-2/TRBV6-3 | CASSWTGVENTEAFF
TRBJ1-1 | TRBV20-1 | CSALGGGRNTEGFF
NA | TRBV6-1 | CASLQGTGLYYEQYF
TRBJ2-7 | TRBV20-1 | CSAKTSGNSYEQYF
TRBJ2-2 | TRBV11-2 | CASSFGQNTGELFF
TRBJ2-1 | TRBV19 | CASTIGTNEQFF
TRBJ2-5 | TRBV7-9 | CASSSAQETQYF
TRBJ2-5 | TRBV7-8 | CASSLGPETQYF
TRBJ1-3 | TRBV6-1 | CASSSAKIGNTIYF